These 26 T cell receptor beta chains came from one sample sequenced in a study of cytomegalovirus exposure and HLA in healthy donors. A multiplex PCR was run with 60 Vbeta primers and 13 Jbeta primers. TCRdb's copy holds only in-frame clones and misses some; the assay was immunoSEQ multiplex PCR. The sample has under 140,000 clones, approximately 86% seen once. Sequenced: PBMCs. The receptors derive from a man in his forties in good health and CMV-seronegative.

This CDR3 is CASSAGQGNLDEQYF. CDR3 DNA sequence: TGTGCCAGCAGCGCCGGACAGGGAAATCTGGACGAGCAGTACTTC. The chain joins TRBV5-4 to TRBJ2-7, with 8 bases that match TRBD1. CDR3 length equals 15 residues. The germline V gene encodes CDR1 SGHNT and CDR2 YYREEE (reference sequence). V was clipped by 4 bases and J by 5 bases; unmatched bases: 11.

V is TRBV2 and J is TRBJ1-2; maybe TRBD1 (6 bases). Trimming left V 1 base short and J 4 bases short, with 13 bases between. Germline V CDR1 and CDR2: SNHLY, FYNNEI. The length of the CDR3 is 15 residues. The CDR3 bases are TGTGCCAGCAGTGAAGGGGTAGGGGGAGTCTATGGCTACACCTTC. Its protein is CASSEGVGGVYGYTF.

The chain combines TRBV6-5 with TRBJ2-7, with D unclear. Germline CDR1 MNHEY, CDR2 SVGAGI. The CDR3 runs to 13 residues. V lost 6 bases and J 3 bases, leaving 12 bases between the germline ends. This CDR3 reads CASRSGRNYEQYF. The DNA of the CDR3 is TGTGCCAGCAGATCAGGCCGTAACTACGAGCAGTACTTC.

This chain links TRBV5-1 with TRBJ2-5, with D perhaps matching TRBD2 (6 bases). This CDR3 spans 15 amino acids. Trimming left V 1 base short and J 3 bases short, with 13 bases between. Germline CDR1 and CDR2: SGHRS and YFSETQ. The CDR3 DNA reads TGCGCCAGCAGCTTGTTTTCCGGGGGAGAAGAGACCCAGTACTTC. It is translated as CASSLFSGGEETQYF.

This clone came up a few times. The rearrangement uses TRBV4-3 and TRBJ2-5, with a weak D call TRBD2 (6 bases). CDR3 length: 15 residues. V lost 1 base to trimming and J lost 5 bases, with 14 bases between them. CDR1 and CDR2 from the germline V gene are LGHNA and YSLEER. The CDR3 DNA reads as TGCGCCAGCAGCCAAGGACCGCGGGGAGGCGAGACCCAGTACTTC. This translates into CASSQGPRGGETQYF.

V is TRBV9 and J is TRBJ2-1; unclear D gene. Germline values: CDR1 SGDLS, CDR2 YYNGEE. The germline V and J ends were trimmed by 3 bases and 0 bases, with 10 bases remaining between them. This CDR3 is built from 15 residues. The CDR3 region is CASSGGGYSYNEQFF. The CDR3 DNA follows: TGTGCCAGCAGCGGTGGCGGATACTCCTACAATGAGCAGTTCTTC.

This chain joins TRBV29-1 and TRBJ1-2, with 10 bases fitting TRBD1. J gave up 7 bases and V 3 bases, and 5 bases lay outside the gene matches. Germline assignment: CDR1 SQVTM and CDR2 ANQGSEA. The CDR3 spans 13 residues. The CDR3 loop is CSVDVGQGVGYTF. The CDR3 DNA follows: TGCAGCGTTGATGTCGGACAGGGGGTTGGCTACACCTTC.

The chain carries TRBV30 and TRBJ2-7, with 8 bases that match TRBD1. Germline CDR1 is GTSNPN and CDR2 is SVGIG (reference sequence). The CDR3 totals 15 residues. V trimming: 0 bases; J trimming: 4 bases; junction bases outside the gene matches: 8. CDR3 in amino acids: CAWSVGPGGVYEQYF. The DNA for the CDR3 is TGTGCCTGGAGTGTAGGCCCAGGGGGCGTGTACGAGCAGTACTTC.

J is TRBJ2-1 and V is TRBV6-4, with D tentatively TRBD2 (6 bases). Germline V gene lookup returns CDR1 MRHNA and CDR2 SNTAGT. V was pared by 4 bases and J by 4 bases, with 14 bases between. The CDR3 length is 15 residues. The DNA of the CDR3 is TGTGCCAGCAGTGTTGGTAACGGGGGTTACAATGAGCAGTTCTTC. This encodes CASSVGNGGYNEQFF.

V usage is TRBV5-1 and J usage is TRBJ2-6, with 7 bases that match TRBD1. The CDR3 is 16 amino acids. Germline-derived CDR1 and CDR2 are SGHRS and YFSETQ. The junction had 5 bases not matched to a gene; V was cut back by 4 bases and J by 1 base. The CDR3 coding sequence is TGCGCCAGCAGCACGGGACAGTGGTCTGGGGCCAACGTCCTGACTTTC. As protein: CASSTGQWSGANVLTF.

The rearrangement links TRBV9 to TRBJ1-4; possible D gene TRBD1, 5 bases. In germline, CDR1 is SGDLS, CDR2 YYNGEE. The CDR3 covers 19 residues. Trimming left V 2 bases short and J 2 bases short, with 22 bases between. The CDR3 DNA follows: TGTGCCAGCAGCGTCTCTCTGGGAGGGGCGGGGGGGACTAATGAAAAACTGTTTTTT. Protein: CASSVSLGGAGGTNEKLFF.

The chain links TRBV7-3 to TRBJ2-7; TRBD2 agrees at 7 bases. Germline V lookup: CDR1 SGHTA, CDR2 FQGTGA. CDR3 size: 15 residues. Unmatched junction bases numbered 12, after V lost 5 bases and J lost 5 bases. Here the CDR3 DNA reads TGTGCCAGCAGCCCCATGGGGGGGTTAGCGCACGAGCAGTACTTC. Its translation is CASSPMGGLAHEQYF. Together with reference TRBV7-3 and TRBJ2-7, the CDR3 gives the full variable domain: GAGVSQTPSNKVTEKGKYVELRCDPISGHTALYWYRQSLGQGPEFLIYFQGTGAADDSGLPNDRFFAVRPEGSVSTLKIQRTERGDSAVYLCASSPMGGLAHEQYFGPGTRLTVT.

The gene calls are TRBV7-6 and TRBJ1-1, with TRBD1 matching 8 bases. The V gene's germline CDR1 is SGHVS and CDR2 FNYEAQ. The trim removed 1 base at V and 0 bases at J, leaving 7 bases unmatched. This CDR3 spans 17 amino acids. The CDR3 nucleotides read TGTGCCAGCAGCTTAGGCTTGGGACAGGCCATGAACACTGAAGCTTTCTTT. It yields the protein CASSLGLGQAMNTEAFF.

The CDR3 nucleotides read TGTGCCAGTAGTACCGGACAGGGCGCCCACGAGCAGTACTTC. It specifies CASSTGQGAHEQYF. The genes are TRBV19 and TRBJ2-7, with 8 bases identical to TRBD1. Germline values: CDR1 LNHDA, CDR2 SQIVND (reference sequence). This CDR3 spans 14 amino acids. After removal of 4 bases from V and 5 bases from J, the junction contained 7 bases not matched to a gene.

The chain is built from TRBV6-1 and TRBJ2-2, with a weak D call TRBD1 (6 bases). The V and J ends lost 6 bases and 6 bases respectively, with 17 bases between them. CDR3 length: 15 amino acids. CDR1 MNHNS and CDR2 SASEGT come from the germline V gene. The CDR3 reads CASSPLSGGPGELFF. The CDR3 bases are TGTGCCAGCAGCCCACTTAGTGGGGGCCCCGGGGAGCTGTTTTTT.

The chain employs TRBV5-1 and TRBJ2-2, with 8 bases identical to TRBD1. This CDR3 is 15 amino acids long. Germline V gene data show CDR1 as SGHRS and CDR2 as YFSETQ. V shed 3 bases, J shed 4 bases, and the junction held 5 bases outside the gene matches. CDR3 in amino acids: CASSWEDRATGELFF. The CDR3 DNA sequence: TGCGCCAGCAGCTGGGAGGACAGGGCCACCGGGGAGCTGTTTTTT.

This clone was seen a handful of times. The rearrangement joins TRBV5-6 to TRBJ2-7; 7 bases align to TRBD1. CDR3 length: 14 amino acids. With V trimmed by 0 bases and J by 10 bases, 10 bases remained unmatched. Germline CDR1 reads SGHDT; CDR2 reads YYEEEE. CDR3 DNA: TGTGCCAGCAGCTTGGATATGAGACAGGGCACCCAGTACTTC. This sequence encodes CASSLDMRQGTQYF.

CDR3 nucleotides: TGTGCCAGCAGCTTAAACGGGTACAATGAGCAGTTCTTC. It translates to CASSLNGYNEQFF. This rearrangement joins TRBV7-2 to TRBJ2-1; D not resolved. Between the trimmed V and J ends, which lost 2 bases and 4 bases, there was a span of 6 bases. CDR3 length: 13 residues. The germline CDR1 and CDR2 sequences are SGHTA and FQGNSA.

This chain uses TRBV14 with TRBJ2-3; 7 bases align to TRBD2. Trimming removed 4 bases from V and 2 bases from J; junction bases left unmatched: 6. CDR3 size: 15 residues. CDR1 SGHDN and CDR2 FVKESK come from the germline V gene. CDR3 protein: CASSPSGLHTDTQYF. DNA of the CDR3: TGTGCCAGCAGCCCTTCGGGACTACACACAGATACGCAGTATTTT.

The V gene is TRBV6-5, the J gene TRBJ2-3, with 7 nucleotides matching TRBD2. Per germline, CDR1 MNHEY and CDR2 SVGAGI. The CDR3 is made up of 14 amino acids. V gave up 7 bases and J gave up 2 bases; unmatched junction bases: 6. The CDR3 region is CASNWRGNTDTQYF. DNA for the CDR3: TGTGCCAGCAATTGGCGGGGGAACACAGATACGCAGTATTTT.

The chain links TRBV25-1 to TRBJ2-1; 10 positions agree with TRBD2. The CDR3 extends over 13 amino acids. Germline V gene data show CDR1 as MGHDK and CDR2 as SYGVNS. V shed 7 bases and J 6 bases; nucleotides not matched to a gene: 3. This CDR3 is CASTLAGGNEQFF. In DNA form, the CDR3 reads TGTGCCAGCACGTTAGCGGGGGGCAATGAGCAGTTCTTC.

This chain connects TRBV6-1 to TRBJ1-6; 7 bases are shared with TRBD1. There are 15 residues in the CDR3. Unmatched junction bases numbered 6, after V lost 3 bases and J lost 7 bases. Germline CDR1 is MNHNS and CDR2 is SASEGT. The CDR3 loop reads CASSERGTANSPLHF. Written as DNA, the CDR3 is TGTGCCAGCAGTGAGAGGGGGACAGCCAATTCACCCCTCCACTTT.

The gene calls are TRBV7-8 and TRBJ1-1, with D tentatively TRBD1 (5 bases). There are 15 residues in the CDR3. Germline V lookup: CDR1 SGHVS, CDR2 FQNEAQ. Trimming took 1 base from V and 1 from J, leaving 10 bases between them. CDR3 nucleotide sequence: TGTGCCAGCAGCTTAGTGGCAGGGCGGAACACTGAAGCTTTCTTT. It yields the protein CASSLVAGRNTEAFF.

The rearrangement uses TRBV28 and TRBJ1-2; 9 bases line up with TRBD1. Per the germline V gene, CDR1 is MDHEN and CDR2 is SYDVKM. CDR3 size: 15 residues. The V gene end was trimmed by 5 bases and the J gene end by 0 bases; junction bases not matched to a gene: 4. This chain's CDR3 is CASSPRTGANYGYTF. Written as DNA, the CDR3 is TGTGCCAGCAGTCCTCGGACAGGGGCTAACTATGGCTACACCTTC.

This clone was picked up one time. The rearrangement links TRBV9 to TRBJ2-1; D is uncertain. V lost 2 bases and J lost 2, with 11 bases in between. Germline V gene data show CDR1 as SGDLS and CDR2 as YYNGEE. This CDR3 has 15 residues. CDR3 sequence: CASSVSSTAYNEQFF. CDR3 nucleotides: TGTGCCAGCAGCGTCTCTAGTACGGCCTACAATGAGCAGTTCTTC.

The genes are TRBV7-9 and TRBJ2-1; D call uncertain. Looked up from germline, CDR1 is SEHNR and CDR2 is FQNEAQ (reference sequence). The CDR3 runs 12 residues. V lost 5 bases, J lost 3 bases, and 5 bases lay in between. The CDR3 coding sequence is TGTGCCAGCAGCCCCTACTACAATGAGCAGTTCTTC. It specifies CASSPYYNEQFF.